This TCR beta chain was sequenced during a study of T cell responses to AZD1222 COVID-19 vaccine. Study-wide points: There were repertoire samples only from the period after the peak T cell response.

This CDR3 spans 16 amino acids. Turning to this clone: Its specificity is unknown.

TCRdb keeps only in-frame clones here, not all; method: immunoSEQ multiplex PCR. This table has 70,000 to 95,000 clones, approximately 90% appearing once. The sequencing here drew on peripheral blood, taken 28 days after the second AZD1222 dose. The sequence was collected from an adult who received the AZD1222 COVID-19 vaccine. The J gene is TRBJ2-4, the V gene TRBV12-1; the table's D gene call, TRBD2, was not cross checked with the DNA. TRBV12-1 is termed a pseudogene. The CDR3 region is CASSFGAGVAKNIQYF. CDR3 DNA: TGTGCCAGCAGCTTTGGGGCGGGAGTCGCCAAAAACATTCAGTACTTC.